This T cell receptor beta chain was sequenced in a study of blood T cell repertoires in COVID-19. Across the study: The United States, Italy and Spain were the sources of the acute and convalescent COVID-19 samples. Sources were T cells, B-cell-depleted T cells, or PBMCs; the material itself was cDNA or gDNA.

The junction had 4 bases not matched to a gene; V was cut back by 10 bases and J by 0 bases. The germline CDR1 and CDR2 sequences are MNHEY and SVGAGI. The CDR3 is 14 amino acids. Here immunoSEQ multiplex PCR was the method, and the copy in TCRdb shows in-frame clones only, minus some. The profile covers tens of thousands of clones, with roughly 70% appearing a single time and approximately 24% taken by the ten largest. The receptor comes from a man in his sixties with acute or convalescent COVID-19. The source material was peripheral blood. The chain has TRBV6-5 and TRBJ2-2; 8 bases are shared with TRBD1. As DNA, the CDR3 is TGTGCCACCCTGGACAGGGCGAACACCGGGGAGCTGTTTTTT. Its protein is CATLDRANTGELFF.